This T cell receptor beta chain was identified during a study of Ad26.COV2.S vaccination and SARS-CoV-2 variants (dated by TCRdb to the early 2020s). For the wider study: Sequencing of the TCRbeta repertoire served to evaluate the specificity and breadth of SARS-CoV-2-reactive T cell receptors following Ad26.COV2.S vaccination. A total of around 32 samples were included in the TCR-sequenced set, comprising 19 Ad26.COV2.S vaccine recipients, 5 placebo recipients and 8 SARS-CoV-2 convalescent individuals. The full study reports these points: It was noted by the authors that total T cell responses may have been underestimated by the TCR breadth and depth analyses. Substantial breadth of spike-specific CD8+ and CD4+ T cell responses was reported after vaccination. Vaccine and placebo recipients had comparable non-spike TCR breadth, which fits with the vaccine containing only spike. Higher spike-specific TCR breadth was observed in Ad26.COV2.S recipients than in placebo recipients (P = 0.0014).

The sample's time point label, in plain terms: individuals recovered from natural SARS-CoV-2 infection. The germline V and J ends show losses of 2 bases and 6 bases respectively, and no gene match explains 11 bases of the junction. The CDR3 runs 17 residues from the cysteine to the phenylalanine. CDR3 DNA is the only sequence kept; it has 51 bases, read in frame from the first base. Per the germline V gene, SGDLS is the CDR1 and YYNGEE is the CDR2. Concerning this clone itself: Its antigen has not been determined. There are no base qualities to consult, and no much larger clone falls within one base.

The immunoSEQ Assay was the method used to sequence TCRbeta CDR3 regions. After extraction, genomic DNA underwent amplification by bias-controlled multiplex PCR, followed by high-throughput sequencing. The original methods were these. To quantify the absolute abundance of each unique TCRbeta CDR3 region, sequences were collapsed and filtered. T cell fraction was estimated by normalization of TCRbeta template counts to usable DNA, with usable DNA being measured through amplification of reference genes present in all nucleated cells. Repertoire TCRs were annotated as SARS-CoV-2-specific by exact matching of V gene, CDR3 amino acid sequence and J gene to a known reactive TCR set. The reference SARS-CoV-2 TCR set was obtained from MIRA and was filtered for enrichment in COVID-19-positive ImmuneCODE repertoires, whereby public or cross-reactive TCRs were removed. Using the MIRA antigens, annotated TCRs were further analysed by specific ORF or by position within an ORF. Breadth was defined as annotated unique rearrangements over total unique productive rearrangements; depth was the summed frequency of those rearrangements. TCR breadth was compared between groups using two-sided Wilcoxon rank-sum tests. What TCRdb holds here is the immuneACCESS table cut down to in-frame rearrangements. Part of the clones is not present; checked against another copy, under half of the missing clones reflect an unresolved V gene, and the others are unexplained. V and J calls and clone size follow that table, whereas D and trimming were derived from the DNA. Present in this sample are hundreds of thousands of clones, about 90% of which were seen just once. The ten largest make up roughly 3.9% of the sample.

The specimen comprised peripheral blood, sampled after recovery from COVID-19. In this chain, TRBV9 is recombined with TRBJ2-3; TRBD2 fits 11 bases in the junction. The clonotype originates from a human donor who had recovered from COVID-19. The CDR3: CASSVQTSGVLGDTQYF. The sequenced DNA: TGTGCCAGCAGCGTCCAGACTAGCGGGGTTCTCGGGGATACGCAGTATTTT.